This T cell receptor (beta chain) was identified during a study of Ad26.COV2.S vaccination and SARS-CoV-2 variants. Study as a whole: Recipients of Ad26.COV2.S got it intramuscularly, once or twice 56 days apart.

Treatment specified: some 19 received Ad26.COV2.S at low or high dose, single or two shots; several received placebo; per-sample allocation not given. Day 63 after the first injection of vaccine or placebo was the sampling time. This table comes from immunoSEQ multiplex PCR, and its TCRdb copy is limited to in-frame clones, with some not included. The table lists 430,000 or so clones, about 91% of them singletons. Trimming at V came to 3 bases and at J to 4 bases, leaving 0 bases not matched to a gene. The CDR3 runs 12 residues. Germline V gene data show CDR1 as SGHRS and CDR2 as YFSETQ. The sample was peripheral blood, taken in a trial of Ad26.COV2.S vaccine versus placebo. The TCR sequence derives from a person aged 18-60 years who received the Ad26.COV2.S COVID-19 vaccine or a placebo. The rearrangement links TRBV5-1 to TRBJ1-2, with 7 bases fitting TRBD1. The CDR3 loop reads CASSSGGYGYTF. CDR3 nucleotide sequence: TGCGCCAGCAGCTCAGGGGGCTATGGCTACACCTTC.